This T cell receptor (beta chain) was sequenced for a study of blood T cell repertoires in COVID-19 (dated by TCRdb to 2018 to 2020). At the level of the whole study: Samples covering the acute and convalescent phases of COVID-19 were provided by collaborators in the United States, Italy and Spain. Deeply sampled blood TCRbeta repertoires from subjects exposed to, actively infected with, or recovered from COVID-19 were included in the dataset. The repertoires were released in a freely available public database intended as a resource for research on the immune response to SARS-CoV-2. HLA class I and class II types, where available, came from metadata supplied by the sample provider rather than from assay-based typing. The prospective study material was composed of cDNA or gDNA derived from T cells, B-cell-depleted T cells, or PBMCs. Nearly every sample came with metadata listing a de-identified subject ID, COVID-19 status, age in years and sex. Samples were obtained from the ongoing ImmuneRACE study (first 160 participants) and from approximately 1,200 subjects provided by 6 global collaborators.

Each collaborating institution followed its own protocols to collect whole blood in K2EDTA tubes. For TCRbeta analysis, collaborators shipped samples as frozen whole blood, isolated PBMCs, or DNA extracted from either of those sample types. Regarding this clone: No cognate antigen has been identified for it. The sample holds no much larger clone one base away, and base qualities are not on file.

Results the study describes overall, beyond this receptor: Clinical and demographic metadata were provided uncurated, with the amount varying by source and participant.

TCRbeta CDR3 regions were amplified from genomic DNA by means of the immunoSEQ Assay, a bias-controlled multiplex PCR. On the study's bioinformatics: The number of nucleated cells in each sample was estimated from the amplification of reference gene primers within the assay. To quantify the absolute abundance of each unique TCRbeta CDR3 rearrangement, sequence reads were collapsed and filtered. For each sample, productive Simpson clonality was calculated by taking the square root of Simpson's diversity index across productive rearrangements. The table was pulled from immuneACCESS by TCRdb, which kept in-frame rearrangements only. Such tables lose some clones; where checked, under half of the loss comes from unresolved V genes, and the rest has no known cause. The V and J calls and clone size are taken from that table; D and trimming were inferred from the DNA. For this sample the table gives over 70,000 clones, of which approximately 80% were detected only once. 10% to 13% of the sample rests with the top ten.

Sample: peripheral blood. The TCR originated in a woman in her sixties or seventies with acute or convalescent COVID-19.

The DNA sequence reads TGTGCCAGCAGCTGGCGGGGTGTTAGGCAAGAGACCCAGTACTTC. Its translation reads: CASSWRGVRQETQYF. The sequence joins TRBV5-6 to TRBJ2-5; tentative D gene TRBD2, with 6 bases matching. The germline V gene yields SGHDT for CDR1 and YYEEEE for CDR2. Counted from cysteine to phenylalanine, this CDR3 has 15 amino acids. Solely the CDR3 DNA is kept, with 45 bases framed from the first base. Relative to germline, V is 3 bases shorter and J is 2 bases shorter, with 14 bases between their ends.